This T cell receptor beta chain was sequenced for a study of T cells after yellow fever vaccination. In TCRdb, the 5' RACE reads were re-called with MiXCR into one record per CDR3 protein. The sample contains some 560,000 distinct CDR3 sequences, 15% to 20% of which appear only once. The clonotype originates from a man aged 25-45 years who received the YFV17D yellow fever vaccine. The sequencing used PBMCs, collected 15 days after the yellow fever booster vaccination.

Here the CDR3 reads CASSLVASQKPQYF. CDR3 nucleotides: TGTGCCAGCAGCTTAGTGGCTAGCCAAAAACCGCAGTATTTT. This chain joins TRBV11-2 and TRBJ2-3; the D gene is possibly TRBD2 (5 bases). The CDR3 contains 14 residues. Trimming stripped 1 base from V and 10 bases from J, with 15 bases between. CDR1 and CDR2 from the germline V gene are SGHAT and FQNNGV.